The T cell receptor beta chain described here comes from a study of breast tumors, draining lymph nodes, adjacent tissues. Axillary draining lymph nodes of breast cancer patients supplied the node samples. Using its own MiXCR run on the multiplex PCR reads, TCRdb lists one record per CDR3 protein. The data contain about 180,000 distinct CDR3 sequences, about 33% of them singletons. Trimming took off 9 bases at V and 6 bases at J, with 18 bases between the two ends. The germline V gene encodes CDR1 LNHDA and CDR2 SQIVND (reference sequence). CDR3 length: 14 residues. Specimen: axillary lymph node tissue. The chain recombines TRBV19 with TRBJ1-5; unclear D gene. This sequence originates from a female donor with breast cancer. Some clones in this sample may be carry-over from other donors' samples. The CDR3 is CASHPRGFGQPQHF. The CDR3 nucleotides are TGTGCCAGCCACCCCCGTGGTTTTGGTCAGCCCCAGCATTTT.